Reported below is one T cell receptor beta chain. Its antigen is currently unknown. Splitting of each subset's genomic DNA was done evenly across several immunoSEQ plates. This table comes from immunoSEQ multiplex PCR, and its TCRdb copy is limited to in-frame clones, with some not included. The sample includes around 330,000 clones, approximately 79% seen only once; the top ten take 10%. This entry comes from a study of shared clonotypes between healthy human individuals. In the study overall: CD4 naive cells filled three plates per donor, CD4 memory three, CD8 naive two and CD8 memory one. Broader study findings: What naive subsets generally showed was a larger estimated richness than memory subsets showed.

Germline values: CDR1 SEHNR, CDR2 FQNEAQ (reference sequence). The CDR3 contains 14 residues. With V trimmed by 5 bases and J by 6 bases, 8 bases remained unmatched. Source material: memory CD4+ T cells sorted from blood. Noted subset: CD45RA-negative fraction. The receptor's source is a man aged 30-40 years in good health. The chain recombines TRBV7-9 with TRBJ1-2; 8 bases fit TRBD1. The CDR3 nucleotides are TGTGCCAGCAGCGCCGTGGCAGGGGGCCATGGCTACACCTTC. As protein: CASSAVAGGHGYTF.